This T cell receptor (beta chain) was captured by sequencing in a study of T cell changes during pregnancy in multiple sclerosis. The trim removed 3 bases at V and 0 bases at J, leaving 3 bases unmatched. Per germline, CDR1 SGDLS and CDR2 YYNGEE. The CDR3 has 15 residues. This table comes from immunoSEQ multiplex PCR, and its TCRdb copy is limited to in-frame clones, with some not included. The data show approximately 100,000 clones, roughly nine tenths seen once. The J gene is TRBJ1-5, the V gene TRBV9; TRBD1 matches 7 bases. Sequencing was performed on peripheral blood, taken after pregnancy. This TCR came from a female donor with multiple sclerosis, enrolled in a pregnancy study. The CDR3 DNA reads as TGTGCCAGCAGCGGAGGGGACAGTAGCAATCAGCCCCAGCATTTT. Its translation is CASSGGDSSNQPQHF.